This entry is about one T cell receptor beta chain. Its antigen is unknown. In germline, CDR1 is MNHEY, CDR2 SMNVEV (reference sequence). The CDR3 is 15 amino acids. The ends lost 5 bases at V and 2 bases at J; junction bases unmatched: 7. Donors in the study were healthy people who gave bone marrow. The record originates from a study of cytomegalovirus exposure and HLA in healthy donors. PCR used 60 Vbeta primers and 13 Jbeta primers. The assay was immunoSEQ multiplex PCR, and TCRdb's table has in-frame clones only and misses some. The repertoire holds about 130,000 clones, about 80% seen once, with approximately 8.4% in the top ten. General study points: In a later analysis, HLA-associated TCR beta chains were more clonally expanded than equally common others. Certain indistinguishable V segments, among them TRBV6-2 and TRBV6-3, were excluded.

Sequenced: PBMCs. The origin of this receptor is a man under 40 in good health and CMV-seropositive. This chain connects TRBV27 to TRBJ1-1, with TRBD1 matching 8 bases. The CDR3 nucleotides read TGTGCCAGCAGTCCGGGACAGGACCTCAACACTGAAGCTTTCTTT. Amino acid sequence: CASSPGQDLNTEAFF.